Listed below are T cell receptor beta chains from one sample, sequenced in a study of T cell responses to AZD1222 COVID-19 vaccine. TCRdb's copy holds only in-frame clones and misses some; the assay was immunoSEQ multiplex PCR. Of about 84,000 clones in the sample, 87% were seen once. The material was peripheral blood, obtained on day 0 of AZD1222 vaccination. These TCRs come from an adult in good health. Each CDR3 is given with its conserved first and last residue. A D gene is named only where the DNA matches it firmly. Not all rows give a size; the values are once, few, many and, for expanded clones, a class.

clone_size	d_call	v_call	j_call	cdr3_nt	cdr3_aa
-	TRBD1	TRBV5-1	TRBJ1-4	TGCGCCAGCAGCTTACAGGGGTATAATGAAAAACTGTTTTTT	CASSLQGYNEKLFF
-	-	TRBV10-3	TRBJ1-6	TGTGCCATCAGTGAGTCGAAGGATTCACCCCTCCACTTT	CAISESKDSPLHF
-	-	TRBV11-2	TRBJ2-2	TGTGCCAGCAGCAGACGCGGGTCGGACACCGGGGAGCTGTTTTTT	CASSRRGSDTGELFF
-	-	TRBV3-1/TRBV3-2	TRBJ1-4	TGTGCCAGCAGCCCGTCAGGGGCGTTTCTCAATGAAAAACTGTTTTTT	CASSPSGAFLNEKLFF
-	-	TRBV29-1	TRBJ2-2	TGCAGCGTTGATGGGGACACAGACACCGGGGAGCTGTTTTTT	CSVDGDTDTGELFF
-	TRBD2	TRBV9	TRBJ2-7	TGTGCCAGCAGCGAGACTAGCGGGGGCTACGAGCAGTACTTC	CASSETSGGYEQYF
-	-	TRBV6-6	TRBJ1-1	TGTGCCAGCAGCAAGACAGAGAACACTGAAGCTTTCTTT	CASSKTENTEAFF
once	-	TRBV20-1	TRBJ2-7	TGCAGTGCTAGTCTGACGGGAAGTAGGCACGAGCAGTACTTC	CSASLTGSRHEQYF
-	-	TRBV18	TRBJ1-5	TGTGCCAGCTCACCCGCGGGAGGCTCGGCCAATCAGCCCCAGCATTTT	CASSPAGGSANQPQHF
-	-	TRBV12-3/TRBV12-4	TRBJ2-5	TGTGCCAGCAGTTTTGCGGGGACACAAAAGTACTTC	CASSFAGTQKYF
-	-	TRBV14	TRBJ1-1	TGTGCCAGCAGCCAAGACAGGGACACTGAAGCTTTCTTT	CASSQDRDTEAFF
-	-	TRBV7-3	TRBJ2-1	TGTGCCAGCAGCTTAACGCCGGGAGTTGGTAATGAGCAGTTCTTC	CASSLTPGVGNEQFF
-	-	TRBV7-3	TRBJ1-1	TGTGCCAGCAGCTCCACAGACTACACTGAAGCTTTCTTT	CASSSTDYTEAFF
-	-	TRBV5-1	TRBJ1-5	TGCGCCAGCAGCTTGTGGTCAGGTGGCAATCAGCCCCAGCATTTT	CASSLWSGGNQPQHF
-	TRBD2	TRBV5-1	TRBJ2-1	TGCGCCAGCAGCTTAGGGGTTCTAGCGGGCCGGGGGGACAATGAGCAGTTCTTC	CASSLGVLAGRGDNEQFF
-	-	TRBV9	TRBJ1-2	TGTGCCAGCAGCGTGCAGGGTTACGACTATGGCTACACCTTC	CASSVQGYDYGYTF
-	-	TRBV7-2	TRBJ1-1	TGTGCCAGCAGCTTAATGGCAGAGAACACTGAAGCTTTCTTT	CASSLMAENTEAFF